The TCR beta chain under discussion was sequenced for a study of post-analysis software for immune sequencing data. Across the whole study: As for disease course, relapsing-remitting, secondary progressive and progressive-relapsing multiple sclerosis were all included.

Prepared TCR beta cDNA libraries contained unique molecular identifiers. Each batch of roughly 0.95 to 10 million T cells produced some 450,000 cDNA molecules. TCRdb itself ran the PCR reads through MiXCR, one entry per CDR3 protein. The profile shows hundreds of thousands of distinct CDR3 sequences, approximately 45% of them singletons. This CDR3 contains 16 residues. The germline V gene encodes CDR1 ENHRY and CDR2 SYGVKD. V lost 3 bases and J lost 1; bases outside the gene matches: 6. Study outcomes and limitations: Relative to controls, patients had several TRBV segments at higher frequency, with TRBV5-6, TRBV5-1 and TRBV20-1 among these.

There are a few counts of this clonotype. The target antigen is unknown. The chain links TRBV10-3 to TRBJ2-5; 9 nucleotides line up with TRBD1. The sequenced sample was blood. The sequence was collected from a girl between 5 and 17 years old with multiple sclerosis. CDR3 bases: TGTGCCATCAGTGATGAAACAGGGGGCCCCCAAGAGACCCAGTACTTC. Protein sequence: CAISDETGGPQETQYF.